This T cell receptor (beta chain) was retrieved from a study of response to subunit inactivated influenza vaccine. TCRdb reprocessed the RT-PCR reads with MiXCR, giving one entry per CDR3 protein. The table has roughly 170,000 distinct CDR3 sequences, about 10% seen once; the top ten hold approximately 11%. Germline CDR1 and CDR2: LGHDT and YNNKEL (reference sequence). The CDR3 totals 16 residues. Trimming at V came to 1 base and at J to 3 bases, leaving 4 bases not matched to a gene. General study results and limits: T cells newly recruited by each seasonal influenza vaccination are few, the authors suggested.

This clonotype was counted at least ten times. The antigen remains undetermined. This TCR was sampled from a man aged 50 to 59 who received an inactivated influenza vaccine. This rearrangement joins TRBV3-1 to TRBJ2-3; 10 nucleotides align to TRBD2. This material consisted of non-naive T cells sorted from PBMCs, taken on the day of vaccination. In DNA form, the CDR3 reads TGTGCCAGCAGCCAAGCGCTAGCGGGAGTTACAGATACGCAGTATTTT. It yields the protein CASSQALAGVTDTQYF.